This T cell receptor (beta chain) was recorded in a study of blood T cell repertoires in COVID-19 (dated by TCRdb to 2020 to 2022). Regarding the study in general: Collaborator samples came from the United States, Italy and Spain and covered acute and convalescent phases of COVID-19. Subjects who had been exposed to COVID-19, were actively infected with it, or had recovered from it provided the deeply sampled blood TCRbeta repertoires that made up the dataset. HLA class I and class II types, where available, came from metadata supplied by the sample provider rather than from assay-based typing. A de-identified subject ID, COVID-19 status, age in years and sex were almost always included in the sample metadata. The repertoires were released in a freely available public database meant as a resource for research on the immune response to SARS-CoV-2. The material from the prospective study consisted of cDNA or gDNA derived from T cells, B-cell-depleted T cells, or PBMCs. Samples were obtained from the ongoing ImmuneRACE study (first 160 participants) and from about 1,300 subjects provided by 6 global collaborators.

The germline V gene (reference sequence) sets CDR1 to MNHEY and CDR2 to SMNVEV. After removal of 6 bases from V and 4 bases from J, the junction retains 4 bases not matched to a gene. From the cysteine up to the phenylalanine, the CDR3 has a length of 13 residues. The sequence is cut down to CDR3 DNA, 39 bases in frame from base 1. Participants in the prospective study were aged about 18 to 95 years, lived in more than 20 United States geographic areas, and enrolled through a virtual design. In the prospective study, cohorts were assigned on the basis of participant-reported clinical history obtained from a screening survey and a study questionnaire. In the prospective study, mobile phlebotomists collected whole blood, serum and a nasopharyngeal or oropharyngeal swab from each participant. Over a roughly 2-month period, participants in the prospective study had the option of providing additional blood draws and questionnaires. Before DNA extraction, blood samples from the prospective study were shipped at room temperature or frozen.

As regards this clone: The antigen it binds to is not known. There are no base qualities to consult, and no much larger clone falls within one base.

Broad study findings and their caveats: Clinical and demographic metadata were provided uncurated, with the amount varying by source and participant.

The immunoSEQ Assay, a bias-controlled multiplex PCR, was used to amplify TCRbeta CDR3 regions from genomic DNA. The paper's data handling went like this. Nucleated cell counts per sample were estimated from amplification of reference gene primers within the assay. To quantify the absolute abundance of each unique TCRbeta CDR3 rearrangement, sequence reads were collapsed and filtered. For each sample, productive Simpson clonality was calculated as the square root of Simpson's diversity index across productive rearrangements. This immuneACCESS table, as held by TCRdb, lists in-frame sequences with V and J called but not all clones. Of the missing ones, under half trace to an unresolved V gene in checked studies; the others have no known cause. V, J and clone size are taken as reported in that table, and D and trimming were inferred from the DNA itself. The sample table records 200,000 or so clones; around 89% of these occur just once. The ten largest clonotypes hold around 2.5% of the sample.

The rearrangement combines TRBV27 with TRBJ1-1; the junction holds 8 bases that match TRBD1. The TCR was taken from a woman aged 35 to 49 with acute COVID-19. Material: PBMCs or T cells enriched from blood (not recorded which). The CDR3 protein is CASRTTGGTEAFF. Read as DNA, the sequence is TGTGCCAGCAGAACTACAGGGGGCACTGAAGCTTTCTTT.